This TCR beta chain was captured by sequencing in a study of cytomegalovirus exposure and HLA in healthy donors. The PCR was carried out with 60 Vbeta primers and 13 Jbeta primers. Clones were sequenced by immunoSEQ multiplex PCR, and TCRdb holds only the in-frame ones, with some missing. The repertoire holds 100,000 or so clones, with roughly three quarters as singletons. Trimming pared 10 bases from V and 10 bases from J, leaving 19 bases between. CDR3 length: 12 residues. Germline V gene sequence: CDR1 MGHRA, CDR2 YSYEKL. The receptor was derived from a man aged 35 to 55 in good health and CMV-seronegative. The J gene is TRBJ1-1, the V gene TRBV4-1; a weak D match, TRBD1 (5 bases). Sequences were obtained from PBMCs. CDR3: CATLGPLRRAFF. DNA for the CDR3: TGCGCCACTCTGGGGCCCCTTCGGAGAGCTTTCTTT.